This T cell receptor beta chain was profiled in a study of blood T cell repertoires in COVID-19. Looking at the study overall: The origin of the acute and convalescent COVID-19 samples was the United States, Italy and Spain. T cells, B-cell-depleted T cells, or PBMCs provided the cDNA or gDNA that served as material.

How the authors handled the data: Amplified reference gene primers provided the basis for estimating nucleated cell counts. Measured with immunoSEQ multiplex PCR; TCRdb has only the in-frame clones, and not every one. V and J calls and clone size are given by that table; D and trimming were obtained from the DNA. The table has 130,000 or so clones, around four fifths seen once. A remark on this clone: Distinct nucleotide sequences in the sample also encode this CDR3.

In germline, CDR1 is SGHTA, CDR2 FQGTGA. V shed 2 bases and J 5 bases; nucleotides not matched to a gene: 0. This CDR3 spans 15 amino acids. The sample was peripheral blood. The chain is built from TRBV7-3 and TRBJ2-2; TRBD2 matches 12 bases. This clonotype was sampled from a man older than 75 with active or convalescent COVID-19. CDR3 sequence reads: CASSLGLAGTGELFF. The DNA of the CDR3 is TGTGCCAGCAGCTTAGGACTAGCGGGGACCGGGGAGCTGTTTTTT.